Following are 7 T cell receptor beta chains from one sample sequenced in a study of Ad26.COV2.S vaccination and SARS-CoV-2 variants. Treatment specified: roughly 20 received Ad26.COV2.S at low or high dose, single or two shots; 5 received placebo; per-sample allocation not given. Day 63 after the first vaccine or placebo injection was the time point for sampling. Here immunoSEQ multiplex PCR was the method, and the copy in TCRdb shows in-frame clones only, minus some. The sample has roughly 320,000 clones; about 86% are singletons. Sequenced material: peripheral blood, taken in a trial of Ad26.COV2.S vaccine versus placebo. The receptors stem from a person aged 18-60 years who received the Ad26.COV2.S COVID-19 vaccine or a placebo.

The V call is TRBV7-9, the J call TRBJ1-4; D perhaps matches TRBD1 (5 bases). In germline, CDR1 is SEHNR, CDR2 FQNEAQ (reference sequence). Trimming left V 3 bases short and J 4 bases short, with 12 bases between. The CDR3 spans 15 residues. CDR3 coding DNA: TGTGCCAGCAGCTTGCTGACAGTCCGTAATGAAAAACTGTTTTTT. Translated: CASSLLTVRNEKLFF.

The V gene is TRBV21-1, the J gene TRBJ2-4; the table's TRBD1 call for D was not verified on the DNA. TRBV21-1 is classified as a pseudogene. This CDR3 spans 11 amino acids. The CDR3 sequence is CASSKVQLEYF. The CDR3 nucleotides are TGTGCCAGCAGCAAAGTACAGTTGGAGTACTTC.

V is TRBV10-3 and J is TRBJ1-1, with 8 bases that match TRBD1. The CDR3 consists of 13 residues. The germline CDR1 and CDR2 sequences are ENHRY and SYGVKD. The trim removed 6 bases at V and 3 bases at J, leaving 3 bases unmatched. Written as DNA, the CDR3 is TGTGCCATCAGGATGGACAGGGACACTGAAGCTTTCTTT. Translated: CAIRMDRDTEAFF.

CDR3 residues: CASRPGTTQETQYF. CDR3 DNA sequence: TGTGCCAGCAGACCCGGGACTACTCAAGAGACCCAGTACTTC. The J gene is TRBJ2-5, the V gene TRBV2; 7 bases fit TRBD2. CDR3 length: 14 residues. V lost 6 bases, J lost 2 bases, and 6 bases stayed unmatched. Germline V gene data show CDR1 as SNHLY and CDR2 as FYNNEI.

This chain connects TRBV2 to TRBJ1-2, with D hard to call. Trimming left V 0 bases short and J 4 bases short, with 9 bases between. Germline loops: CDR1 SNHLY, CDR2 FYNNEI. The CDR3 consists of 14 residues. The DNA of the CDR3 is TGTGCCAGCAGTGAAGCAGACAATCTCTATGGCTACACCTTC. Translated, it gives CASSEADNLYGYTF. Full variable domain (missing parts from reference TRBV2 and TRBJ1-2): EPEVTQTPSHQVTQMGQEVILRCVPISNHLYFYWYRQILGQKVEFLVSFYNNEISEKSEIFDDQFSVERPDGSNFTLKIRSTKLEDSAMYFCASSEADNLYGYTFGSGTRLTVV.

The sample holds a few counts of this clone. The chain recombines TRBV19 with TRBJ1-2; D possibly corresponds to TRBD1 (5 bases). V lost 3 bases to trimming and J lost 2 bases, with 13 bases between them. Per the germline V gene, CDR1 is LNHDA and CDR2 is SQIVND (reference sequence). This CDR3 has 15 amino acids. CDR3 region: CASSILGESNYGYTF. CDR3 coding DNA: TGTGCCAGTAGTATCTTGGGGGAGTCCAACTATGGCTACACCTTC.

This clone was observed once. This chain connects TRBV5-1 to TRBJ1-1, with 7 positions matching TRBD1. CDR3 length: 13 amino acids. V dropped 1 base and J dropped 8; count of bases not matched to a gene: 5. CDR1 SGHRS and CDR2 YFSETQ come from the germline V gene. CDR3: CASSLQEQGEAFF. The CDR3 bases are TGCGCCAGCAGCTTGCAAGAACAGGGGGAAGCTTTCTTT.